The T cell receptor (beta chain) described here comes from a study of cytomegalovirus exposure and HLA in healthy donors. General study points: An observed cluster of highly shared sequence variants was recorded as a likely sequencing artifact.

At sampling all donors were nominally healthy, likely with unrecorded immune exposures. The PCR was carried out with 60 Vbeta primers and 13 Jbeta primers. Sequencing used immunoSEQ multiplex PCR; TCRdb keeps in-frame clones, though not all of them. In the table there are about 180,000 clones, over 60% of which are singletons. This clone was seen a handful of times. The antigen is undetermined. The ends were cut back, 11 bases at V and 7 bases at J, with 11 bases in the middle. This CDR3 is built from 10 residues. CDR1 is SNHLY, CDR2 FYNNEI, per germline. Input material: PBMCs. The sequence came from a man between 35 and 55 years old in good health and CMV-seropositive. The rearrangement links TRBV2 to TRBJ1-2; a possible D gene is TRBD1 (5 bases). The CDR3 DNA is TGTGCCGTATTAGGGGTTGGCTACACCTTC. This translates into CAVLGVGYTF.